This T cell receptor (beta chain) appears in the sequencing data of a study of cytotoxic CD8 clonotypes in ibrutinib-treated CLL. Study summary: Researchers reported more than nine relapsed/refractory and approximately 16 treatment-naive patients, around 17 of them IGHV unmutated.

Study-wide results and caveats: Exceeding age-matched healthy donors, baseline clonality also tracked the counts of circulating CD8+ T cells. The public clonotypes identified were infrequent and showed contraction or stability on treatment.

Clones were read by immunoSEQ multiplex PCR, and TCRdb kept only the in-frame ones, dropping some. This table holds 160,000 or so clones, roughly four fifths found once. PBMCs were cryopreserved, and 1.5 to 2.5 micrograms of genomic DNA from them went into TCR beta libraries. Comments on this clone: What it binds is not known.

This sample comprised PBMCs, obtained after 12 months of ibrutinib treatment. This receptor was identified in a human donor with chronic lymphocytic leukemia.

The CDR3 loop is CASTRDRGTNTEAFF. CDR3 DNA: TGCGCCAGCACCCGGGACAGAGGGACGAACACTGAAGCTTTCTTT. This chain joins TRBV5-1 and TRBJ1-1; 7 bases match TRBD1. Trimming took 6 bases from V and 1 from J; bases not matched to a gene: 9. The germline gives CDR1 SGHRS, CDR2 YFSETQ. This CDR3 has 15 residues.